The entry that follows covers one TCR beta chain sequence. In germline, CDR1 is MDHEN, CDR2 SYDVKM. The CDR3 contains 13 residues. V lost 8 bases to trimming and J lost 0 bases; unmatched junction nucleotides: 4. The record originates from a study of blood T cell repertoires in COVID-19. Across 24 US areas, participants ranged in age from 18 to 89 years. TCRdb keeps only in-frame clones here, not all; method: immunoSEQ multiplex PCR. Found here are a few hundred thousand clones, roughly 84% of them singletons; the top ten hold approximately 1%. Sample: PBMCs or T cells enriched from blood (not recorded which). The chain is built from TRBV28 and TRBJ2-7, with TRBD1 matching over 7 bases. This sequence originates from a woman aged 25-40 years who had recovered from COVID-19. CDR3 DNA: TGTGCCAGCGCCCGGGACAGCTCCTACGAGCAGTACTTC. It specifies CASARDSSYEQYF. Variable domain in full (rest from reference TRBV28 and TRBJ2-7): DVKVTQSSRYLVKRTGEKVFLECVQDMDHENMFWYRQDPGLGLRLIYFSYDVKMKEKGDIPEGYSVSREKKERFSLILESASTNQTSMYLCASARDSSYEQYFGPGTRLTVT.